What follows describes a single T cell receptor (beta chain). Its antigen is unidentified. The CDR3 loop spans 16 amino acids. Trimming removed 2 bases from V and 1 base from J, with 14 bases in between. From germline, CDR1 is MNHEY and CDR2 SVGEGT. The treatment denotes: about 20 received Ad26.COV2.S at low or high dose, single or two shots; 5 received placebo; per-sample allocation not given. Samples analyzed were those drawn on day 63 after the first vaccine or placebo injection. The administered vaccine (an Ad26 vector) expressed Wuhan-strain SARS-CoV-2 spike. The data were taken from a study of Ad26.COV2.S vaccination and SARS-CoV-2 variants. Study in general: Once or twice, 56 days apart, Ad26.COV2.S was delivered intramuscularly.

Notes on the study in general: Analyses of TCR breadth and depth may have underestimated total T cell responses.

Using immunoSEQ multiplex PCR, the repertoire was profiled, and TCRdb retains in-frame clones only, with some absent. Among about 330,000 clones listed, about nine tenths were seen once. The sample consisted of peripheral blood, taken in a trial of Ad26.COV2.S vaccine versus placebo. The TCR was taken from a person aged 18-60 years who received the Ad26.COV2.S COVID-19 vaccine or a placebo. This chain uses TRBV6-2 or TRBV6-3 with TRBJ2-5, with TRBD2 as a possible D gene (7 bases). The CDR3 sequence is CASSYIGGGTQETQYF. CDR3 nucleotides: TGTGCCAGCAGTTACATTGGCGGGGGCACCCAAGAGACCCAGTACTTC.